This is a list of T cell receptor beta chains from one sample in a study of T cell responses to AZD1222 COVID-19 vaccine. TCRdb keeps only in-frame clones here, not all; method: immunoSEQ multiplex PCR. The sample records about 120,000 clones, roughly 92% being singletons. The material sequenced was peripheral blood, taken on day 0 of AZD1222 vaccination. All receptors derive from an adult in good health. Each CDR3 is given with its conserved first and last residue. Each record gives: J gene, V gene, D gene, clone size, CDR3 protein, CDR3 DNA. D genes are given only for firm matches. Clone size appears in some rows only: once, few, many, or a class for an expanded clone.

TRBJ2-4	TRBV7-9	.	.	CASSSGGDIQYF	TGTGCCAGCAGCTCCGGCGGGGACATTCAGTACTTC
TRBJ2-3	TRBV2	.	.	CASTPGLHPTNTQYF	TGTGCCAGCACTCCGGGACTCCACCCTACTAATACGCAGTATTTT
TRBJ2-6	TRBV7-3	.	.	CASSSKAGANVLTF	TGTGCCAGCAGCTCAAAGGCCGGGGCCAACGTCCTGACTTTC
TRBJ2-5	TRBV30	TRBD1	.	CAWRRGTGMGETQYF	TGTGCCTGGAGGAGGGGGACAGGGATGGGAGAGACCCAGTACTTC
TRBJ2-2	TRBV24-1	TRBD1	.	CATSDVGQGSTGELFF	TGTGCCACCAGTGATGTCGGACAGGGGTCCACCGGGGAGCTGTTTTTT
TRBJ2-4	TRBV27	TRBD2	.	CASSPYRIAGGAKNIQYF	TGTGCCAGCAGCCCGTACCGCATAGCGGGAGGGGCCAAAAACATTCAGTACTTC
TRBJ1-4	TRBV9	.	.	CASSVGLATDRLNNEKLFF	TGTGCCAGCAGCGTCGGGTTGGCCACAGACAGGCTCAATAATGAAAAACTGTTTTTT
TRBJ2-1	TRBV28	TRBD1	.	CASSLGTGGHEQFF	TGTGCCAGCAGTTTAGGGACAGGGGGCCATGAGCAGTTCTTC
TRBJ1-5	TRBV6-4	.	.	CASAVSGGGNQPQHF	TGTGCCAGCGCCGTGAGTGGAGGGGGCAATCAGCCCCAGCATTTT
TRBJ1-5	TRBV6-5	.	.	CASSPRGVMHQPQHF	TGTGCCAGCAGTCCCAGGGGAGTCATGCATCAGCCCCAGCATTTT
TRBJ1-5	TRBV5-5	.	.	CASSQAFSGQPQHF	TGTGCCAGCAGCCAAGCCTTTTCGGGTCAGCCCCAGCATTTT
TRBJ2-1	TRBV23-1	TRBD1	.	CASSPRTGGSEQFF	TGCGCCAGCAGTCCCCGGACAGGGGGAAGTGAGCAGTTCTTC
TRBJ1-2	TRBV29-1	TRBD1	.	CSVADRGGYGYTF	TGCAGCGTTGCTGACAGGGGCGGCTATGGCTACACCTTC
TRBJ2-2	TRBV24-1	.	.	CATSDLGVSTGELFF	TGTGCCACCAGTGATTTAGGCGTATCCACCGGGGAGCTGTTTTTT
TRBJ2-1	TRBV7-3	.	.	CASSQGLAPFNEQFF	TGTGCCAGCAGCCAAGGGCTAGCGCCCTTCAATGAGCAGTTCTTC
TRBJ2-3	TRBV9	TRBD2	.	CASSSSGGVTDTQYF	TGTGCCAGCAGCTCTAGCGGGGGAGTGACAGATACGCAGTATTTT
TRBJ2-1	TRBV24-1	.	.	CATSVADSSYNEQFF	TGTGCCACCAGTGTCGCAGATAGCTCCTACAATGAGCAGTTCTTC
TRBJ1-1	TRBV12-3/TRBV12-4	.	.	CASRSHGGAEAFF	TGTGCCAGCAGATCCCACGGAGGGGCTGAAGCTTTCTTT
TRBJ1-4	TRBV14	TRBD1	.	CASSPRTGPEKLFF	TGTGCCAGCAGCCCCCGGACAGGGCCCGAAAAACTGTTTTTT
TRBJ2-3	TRBV7-9	TRBD1	.	CASSPEGTGGRYF	TGTGCCAGCAGCCCAGAGGGGACAGGGGGCCGGTATTTT
TRBJ2-1	TRBV27	TRBD2	.	CASSLFSYGRVSDEQFF	TGTGCCAGCAGTCTCTTCTCCTACGGGAGGGTTTCGGATGAGCAGTTCTTC
TRBJ1-2	TRBV28	TRBD1	.	CASSSQGAQLLSNYGYTF	TGTGCCAGCAGTTCCCAGGGGGCCCAACTCCTCAGTAACTATGGCTACACCTTC
TRBJ2-7	TRBV27	TRBD2	once	CASSLSLWTSEYYEQYF	TGTGCCAGCAGTTTAAGTCTTTGGACTAGCGAGTACTACGAGCAGTACTTC
TRBJ2-4	TRBV29-1	TRBD1	.	CSASPSTGGEAKNIQYF	TGCAGCGCCTCACCCTCGACAGGGGGGGAGGCCAAAAACATTCAGTACTTC
TRBJ2-1	TRBV2	.	.	CAGGSDSYNEQFF	TGTGCCGGGGGGTCTGACTCCTACAATGAGCAGTTCTTC
TRBJ2-7	TRBV5-1	.	.	CASSLAGPSSYEQYF	TGCGCCAGCAGCTTGGCCGGGCCGAGCTCCTACGAGCAGTACTTC
TRBJ1-1	TRBV11-3	.	.	CASRKGTLNTEAFF	TGTGCCAGCAGGAAGGGGACATTGAACACTGAAGCTTTCTTT
TRBJ1-3	TRBV11-2	TRBD1	.	CASRHRGRGNTIYF	TGTGCCAGCAGGCACAGGGGCAGGGGAAACACCATATATTTT
TRBJ1-1	TRBV18	TRBD1	.	CASSPGRGQGDRSGAFF	TGTGCCAGCTCACCCGGCAGGGGACAGGGGGACAGGTCAGGGGCTTTCTTT
TRBJ1-4	TRBV19	.	.	CASSIFGGIEKLFF	TGTGCCAGTAGTATATTCGGGGGAATTGAAAAACTGTTTTTT
TRBJ2-5	TRBV5-4	.	once	CASSLDSGSGETQYF	TGTGCCAGCAGCTTGGATTCAGGGTCCGGAGAGACCCAGTACTTC
TRBJ1-4	TRBV18	TRBD1	.	CASSPGQGHEKLFF	TGTGCCAGCTCACCGGGACAGGGACATGAAAAACTGTTTTTT
TRBJ2-1	TRBV5-8	TRBD2	.	CASSPSGGALNEQFF	TGTGCCAGCAGCCCTAGCGGGGGGGCCCTGAATGAGCAGTTCTTC
TRBJ1-4	TRBV5-1	.	few	CASSSETGLNEKLFF	TGCGCCAGCAGCTCTGAGACAGGACTGAATGAAAAACTGTTTTTT
TRBJ1-5	TRBV19	.	.	CASSITGGSLTYSNQPQHF	TGTGCCAGTAGTATAACGGGGGGGAGCCTCACTTATAGCAATCAGCCCCAGCATTTT
TRBJ1-2	TRBV2	TRBD1	.	CASSQNRGESGYTF	TGTGCCAGCAGTCAAAACAGGGGGGAGAGTGGCTACACCTTC
TRBJ1-6	TRBV30	.	once	CAWSAGTQPRDSPLHF	TGTGCCTGGAGTGCCGGGACTCAACCGAGGGATTCACCCCTCCACTTT
TRBJ1-2	TRBV4-1	.	once	CASSQRLGPGGYGYTF	TGCGCCAGCAGCCAAAGACTTGGGCCCGGGGGATATGGCTACACCTTC
TRBJ1-6	TRBV9	.	.	CASSVGWGGNSPLHF	TGTGCCAGCAGCGTAGGGTGGGGAGGGAATTCACCCCTCCACTTT
TRBJ1-2	TRBV30	.	.	CAWSVLDYGYTF	TGTGCCTGGAGTGTATTAGACTATGGCTACACCTTC
TRBJ2-5	TRBV19	TRBD2	.	CASSIGGGRGGETQYF	TGTGCCAGTAGTATAGGGGGCGGGAGGGGAGGAGAGACCCAGTACTTC
TRBJ2-1	TRBV10-3	.	.	CAISNPEVGYNEQFF	TGTGCCATCAGCAACCCCGAGGTGGGGTACAATGAGCAGTTCTTC
TRBJ1-2	TRBV3-1/TRBV3-2	.	once	CASSQPSATDYGYTF	TGTGCCAGCAGCCAACCATCAGCCACCGACTATGGCTACACCTTC
TRBJ2-1	TRBV9	TRBD1	.	CASSSGQGYNEQFF	TGTGCCAGCAGCTCCGGACAGGGTTACAATGAGCAGTTCTTC
TRBJ1-2	TRBV11-3	.	.	CASSLGLLEGEFNYGYTF	TGTGCCAGCAGCTTAGGGCTGCTCGAAGGGGAATTTAACTATGGCTACACCTTC
TRBJ2-5	TRBV2	TRBD2	once	CASTGLAGETQYF	TGTGCCAGTACAGGACTAGCGGGAGAGACCCAGTACTTC
TRBJ1-4	TRBV5-1	.	.	CASSLAGTPGEKLFF	TGCGCCAGCAGCTTGGCCGGGACCCCGGGTGAAAAACTGTTTTTT
TRBJ1-2	TRBV18	TRBD1	.	CASSPGQGDYGYTF	TGTGCCAGCTCACCAGGGCAGGGGGACTATGGCTACACCTTC
TRBJ1-2	TRBV19	TRBD1	.	CASSKGQGAGGYTF	TGTGCCAGTAGCAAGGGACAGGGGGCTGGTGGCTACACCTTC
TRBJ2-7	TRBV6-4	TRBD2	.	CASSDPILAVTHEQYF	TGTGCCAGCAGTGACCCAATACTAGCGGTCACCCACGAGCAGTACTTC
TRBJ2-7	TRBV18	.	.	CASSPQASFYEQYF	TGTGCCAGCTCACCCCAGGCGAGTTTTTACGAGCAGTACTTC
TRBJ1-1	TRBV3-1/TRBV3-2	.	few	CASSQGGTEAFF	TGTGCCAGCAGCCAAGGGGGCACTGAAGCTTTCTTT